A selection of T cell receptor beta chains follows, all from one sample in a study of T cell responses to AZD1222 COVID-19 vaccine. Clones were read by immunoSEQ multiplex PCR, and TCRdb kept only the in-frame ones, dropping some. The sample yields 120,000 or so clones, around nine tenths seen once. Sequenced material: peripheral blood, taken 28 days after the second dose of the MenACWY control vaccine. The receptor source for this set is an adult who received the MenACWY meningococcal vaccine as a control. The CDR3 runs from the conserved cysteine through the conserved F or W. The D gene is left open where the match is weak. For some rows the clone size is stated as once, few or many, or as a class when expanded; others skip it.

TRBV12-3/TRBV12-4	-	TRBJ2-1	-	CASSLPGEQFF	TGTGCCAGCAGTTTACCGGGGGAGCAGTTCTTC
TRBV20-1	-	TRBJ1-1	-	CSASLGREAFF	TGCAGTGCTAGTCTGGGGCGTGAAGCTTTCTTT
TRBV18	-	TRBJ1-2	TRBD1	CASTFGGTDGYTF	TGTGCCAGCACCTTCGGAGGGACAGATGGCTACACCTTC
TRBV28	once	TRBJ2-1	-	CATGTMHNEQFF	TGTGCCACCGGGACCATGCATAATGAGCAGTTCTTC
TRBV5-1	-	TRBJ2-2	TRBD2	CASSPSGKGNTGELFF	TGCGCCAGCAGCCCTAGCGGGAAAGGGAACACCGGGGAGCTGTTTTTT
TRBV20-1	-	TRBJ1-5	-	CSASEVRGHNQPQHF	TGCAGTGCTAGTGAGGTCAGGGGTCACAATCAGCCCCAGCATTTT
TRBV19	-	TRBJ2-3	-	CASSGGSSSTDTQYF	TGTGCCAGCAGTGGCGGCAGCTCTAGCACAGATACGCAGTATTTT
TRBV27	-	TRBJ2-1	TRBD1	CASGTGRNEQFF	TGTGCCAGCGGGACAGGGAGGAATGAGCAGTTCTTC
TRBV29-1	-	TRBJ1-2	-	CSVDAAGYTF	TGCAGCGTTGACGCAGCCGGCTACACCTTC
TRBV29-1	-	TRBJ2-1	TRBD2	CSAGPSLERERYNEQFF	TGCAGCGCCGGGCCTTCACTAGAGCGGGAGAGGTACAATGAGCAGTTCTTC
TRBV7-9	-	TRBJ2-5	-	CASRANQETQYF	TGTGCCAGCAGGGCAAACCAAGAGACCCAGTACTTC
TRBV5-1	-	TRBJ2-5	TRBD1	CASSPTPLDRMETQYF	TGCGCCAGCAGCCCCACGCCCCTGGACAGGATGGAGACCCAGTACTTC
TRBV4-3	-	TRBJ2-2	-	CASSQDQPLVSTGELFF	TGCGCCAGCAGCCAAGATCAGCCCCTAGTGAGCACCGGGGAGCTGTTTTTT
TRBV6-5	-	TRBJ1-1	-	CASSYGQGSEAFF	TGTGCCAGCAGTTACGGGCAGGGGAGTGAAGCTTTCTTT
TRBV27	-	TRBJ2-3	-	CASSPLLGEVDTQYF	TGTGCCAGCAGTCCCCTCCTAGGGGAGGTAGATACGCAGTATTTT
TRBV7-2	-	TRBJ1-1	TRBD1	CASSLTGGGNTEAFF	TGTGCCAGCAGCCTTACAGGGGGCGGGAACACTGAAGCTTTCTTT
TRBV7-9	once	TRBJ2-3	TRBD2	CASSLDLAGASTDTQYF	TGTGCCAGCAGCTTAGACCTAGCGGGCGCTAGCACAGATACGCAGTATTTT
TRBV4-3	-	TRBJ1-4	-	CASSQKAGTGDEKLFF	TGCGCCAGCAGCCAAAAGGCCGGGACCGGGGACGAAAAACTGTTTTTT
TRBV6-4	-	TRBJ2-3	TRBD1	CASSPRRTGIGTDTQYF	TGTGCCAGCAGCCCTCGGCGGACAGGGATTGGCACAGATACGCAGTATTTT
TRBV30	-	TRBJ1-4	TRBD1	CAWKDPPGQINEKLFF	TGTGCCTGGAAAGACCCCCCGGGACAGATTAATGAAAAACTGTTTTTT
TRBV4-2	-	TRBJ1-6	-	CASSQDRRGYSPLHF	TGTGCCAGCAGCCAAGATCGCAGGGGATATTCACCCCTCCACTTT
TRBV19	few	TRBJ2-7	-	CASSMEDTFSYEQYF	TGTGCCAGTAGTATGGAGGACACCTTCTCCTACGAGCAGTACTTC
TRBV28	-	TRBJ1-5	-	CASRSNRGRYSSQPQHF	TGTGCCAGCAGATCCAATCGGGGGAGGTATTCTAGTCAGCCCCAGCATTTT
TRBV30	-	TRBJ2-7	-	CACRAPGSEQYF	TGTGCCTGCCGGGCCCCCGGGAGTGAGCAGTACTTC
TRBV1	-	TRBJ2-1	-	CTSAGLAGPYNEQFF	TGCACCAGCGCCGGTCTAGCGGGACCCTACAATGAGCAGTTCTTC
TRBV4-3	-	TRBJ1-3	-	CASSQDAQSGGNTIYF	TGCGCCAGCAGCCAAGATGCGCAGAGCGGTGGAAACACCATATATTTT
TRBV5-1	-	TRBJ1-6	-	CASSDRSSYNSPLHF	TGCGCCAGCAGCGACAGGAGTTCCTATAATTCACCCCTCCACTTT
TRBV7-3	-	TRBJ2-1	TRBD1	CASSLDGTGNYNEQFF	TGTGCCAGCAGCTTAGACGGGACAGGGAACTACAATGAGCAGTTCTTC
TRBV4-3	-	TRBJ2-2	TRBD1	CASSQESDRVNTGELFF	TGCGCCAGCAGCCAAGAATCGGACAGGGTGAACACCGGGGAGCTGTTTTTT
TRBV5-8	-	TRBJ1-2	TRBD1	CASSPGTAEGYGYTF	TGTGCCAGCAGCCCTGGGACAGCCGAGGGATATGGCTACACCTTC
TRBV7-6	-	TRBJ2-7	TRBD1	CASSLGLVRDSRLGTYEQYF	TGTGCCAGCAGCTTAGGTCTCGTAAGGGACAGCCGATTGGGGACCTACGAGCAGTACTTC
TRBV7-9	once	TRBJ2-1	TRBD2	CASLVGRETSYNEQFF	TGTGCCAGCCTCGTTGGGCGGGAGACCTCCTACAATGAGCAGTTCTTC
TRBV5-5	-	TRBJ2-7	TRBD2	CASSPGLAYAGYEQYF	TGTGCCAGCAGCCCGGGACTAGCGTATGCGGGCTACGAGCAGTACTTC
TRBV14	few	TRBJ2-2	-	CASSQDPQLELFF	TGTGCCAGCAGCCAAGATCCCCAGTTGGAGCTGTTTTTT
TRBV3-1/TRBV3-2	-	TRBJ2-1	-	CASSQITPRGRNNEQFF	TGTGCCAGCAGCCAGATAACCCCTCGTGGGCGGAACAATGAGCAGTTCTTC
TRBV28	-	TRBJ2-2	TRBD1	CASSPDRDRAGTGELFF	TGTGCCAGCAGCCCCGACCGGGACAGGGCCGGCACCGGGGAGCTGTTTTTT
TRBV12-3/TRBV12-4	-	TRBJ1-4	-	CASSFGEKLFF	TGTGCCAGCAGTTTTGGTGAAAAACTGTTTTTT
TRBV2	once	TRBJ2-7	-	CASRIGADETYEQYF	TGTGCCAGCAGGATAGGGGCAGATGAAACCTACGAGCAGTACTTC
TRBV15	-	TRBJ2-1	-	CATSGGGPLYNEQFF	TGTGCCACCAGCGGGGGCGGGCCCCTTTACAATGAGCAGTTCTTC
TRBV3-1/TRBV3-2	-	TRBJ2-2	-	CASSLGLRELLGNTGELFF	TGTGCCAGCAGCCTCGGGTTACGGGAGCTGTTAGGGAACACCGGGGAGCTGTTTTTT
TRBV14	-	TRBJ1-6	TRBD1	CASSQTDRGFSPLHF	TGTGCCAGCAGCCAAACCGACAGGGGTTTTTCACCCCTCCACTTT
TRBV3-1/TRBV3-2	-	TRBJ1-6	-	CASSQGDMGGGSPLHF	TGTGCCAGCAGCCAAGGCGACATGGGGGGTGGTTCACCCCTCCACTTT
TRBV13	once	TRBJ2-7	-	CASSPNREYYEQYF	TGTGCCAGCAGCCCGAACAGGGAATACTACGAGCAGTACTTC
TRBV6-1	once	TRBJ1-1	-	CASSEGWGVNTEAFF	TGTGCCAGCAGTGAAGGTTGGGGGGTGAACACTGAAGCTTTCTTT
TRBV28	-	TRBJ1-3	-	CASSPRGVAGNTIYF	TGTGCCAGCAGTCCCCGAGGGGTGGCTGGAAACACCATATATTTT
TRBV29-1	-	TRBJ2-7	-	CSVVGGSHEQYF	TGCAGCGTTGTTGGGGGGAGCCACGAGCAGTACTTC
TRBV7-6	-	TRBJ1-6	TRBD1	CASSMTGVNSPLHF	TGTGCCAGCAGCATGACAGGGGTTAATTCACCCCTCCACTTT
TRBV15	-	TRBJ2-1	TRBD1	CATSRTRGQSLNEQFF	TGTGCCACCAGCAGAACCAGGGGGCAGTCTCTCAATGAGCAGTTCTTC
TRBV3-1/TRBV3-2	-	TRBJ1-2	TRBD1	CASSEDREGYGYTF	TGTGCCAGCAGTGAGGACAGGGAAGGCTATGGCTACACCTTC
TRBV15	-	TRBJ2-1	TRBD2	CATSRDSGLANEQFF	TGTGCCACCAGCAGAGATAGCGGACTAGCGAATGAGCAGTTCTTC